One and the same sample provided the 8 T cell receptor beta chains below, sequenced in a study of cytomegalovirus exposure and HLA in healthy donors. Primers included in the PCR were 60 Vbeta and 13 Jbeta primers. Assay: immunoSEQ multiplex PCR; the TCRdb copy retains only in-frame clones and omits some. There are roughly 150,000 clones in the sample; approximately 61% occur only once, and 1.5% to 2% lies in the top ten. The sample consisted of PBMCs. These TCRs come from a human donor in good health.

This chain joins TRBV7-3 and TRBJ2-1, with D unclear. The V and J ends lost 0 bases and 8 bases respectively, with 11 bases between them. This CDR3 has 14 residues. CDR1 is SGHTA and CDR2 is FQGTGA in the germline V gene. CDR3 DNA sequence: TGTGCCAGCAGCTTAACGGCGACGCGGCATGAGCAGTTCTTC. Translating it yields CASSLTATRHEQFF.

This clone was found once. The V call is TRBV5-1, the J call TRBJ2-1; D perhaps matches TRBD2 (6 bases). CDR3 size: 18 residues. The germline V gene has CDR1 SGHRS and CDR2 YFSETQ. Trimming stripped 3 bases from V and 0 bases from J, with 19 bases between. CDR3 DNA sequence: TGCGCCAGCAGCTCCGCCCTCTCTAGCGCCAGCTCCTACAATGAGCAGTTCTTC. Translation: CASSSALSSASSYNEQFF. The variable domain in full, completed from reference TRBV5-1 and TRBJ2-1, reads KAGVTQTPRYLIKTRGQQVTLSCSPISGHRSVSWYQQTPGQGLQFLFEYFSETQRNKGNFPGRFSGRQFSNSRSEMNVSTLELGDSALYLCASSSALSSASSYNEQFFGPGTRLTVL.

As regards this clone: Since the CDR3 does not end with the conserved phenylalanine or tryptophan, this likely comes from a read error. The CDR3 DNA follows: TGTGCCAGCACCAGGGGCAATTCCTACGAGCAGTACCTC. It encodes CASTRGNSYEQYL. V gene TRBV7-9 combines with J gene TRBJ2-7, with D perhaps matching TRBD1 (6 bases). Per germline, CDR1 SEHNR and CDR2 FQNEAQ (reference sequence). The V and J ends lost 7 bases and 1 base respectively, with 11 bases between them. This CDR3 is built from 13 residues.

This clone was seen more than once but under ten times. This chain uses TRBV7-9 with TRBJ2-1; tentatively, D is TRBD2 (5 bases). Per germline, CDR1 SEHNR and CDR2 FQNEAQ (reference sequence). The CDR3 loop spans 13 amino acids. Between the trimmed V and J ends, which lost 6 bases and 6 bases, there was a span of 12 bases. The CDR3 DNA reads TGTGCCAGCAGAAAGGGAGAGGCCAATGAGCAGTTCTTC. This codes for CASRKGEANEQFF. The full variable domain, with the rest looked up from reference TRBV7-9 and TRBJ2-1, is DTGVSQNPRHKITKRGQNVTFRCDPISEHNRLYWYRQTLGQGPEFLTYFQNEAQLEKSRLLSDRFSAERPKGSFSTLEIQRTEQGDSAMYLCASRKGEANEQFFGPGTRLTVL.

The V call is TRBV21-1, the J call TRBJ2-3; TRBD2 was called by the table and not checked on the DNA. TRBV21-1 has pseudogene status. CDR3 length equals 14 residues. CDR3 residues: CASSRWDYTDTQYF. The CDR3 nucleotides read TGTGCCAGCAGCAGGTGGGACTACACAGATACGCAGTATTTT.

The chain is built from TRBV4-1 and TRBJ2-3, with 7 bases that match TRBD2. Losses at the gene ends were 1 base for V and 0 bases for J; bases not matched to a gene: 7. Germline V gene sequence: CDR1 MGHRA, CDR2 YSYEKL. The CDR3 is 17 residues long. This chain's CDR3 is CASSQVALAASTDTQYF. The CDR3 bases are TGCGCCAGCAGCCAAGTCGCGCTAGCGGCCAGCACAGATACGCAGTATTTT.

The V and J genes are TRBV5-5 and TRBJ2-7, with 9 bases fitting TRBD1. The CDR3 runs 15 residues. In germline, CDR1 is SGHKS, CDR2 YYEKEE (reference sequence). J gave up 3 bases and V 7 bases, and 11 bases lay outside the gene matches. In DNA, the CDR3 is TGTGCCAGCTATCGGGAGACAGGGGGGGGCTACGAGCAGTACTTC. Its translation: CASYRETGGGYEQYF.

The chain carries TRBV6-4 and TRBJ2-2; 9 nucleotides align to TRBD1. Germline V lookup: CDR1 MRHNA, CDR2 SNTAGT. The junction had 6 bases not matched to a gene; V was cut back by 6 bases and J by 4 bases. This CDR3 has 15 amino acids. The CDR3 sequence: CASSQGQGGTGELFF. The CDR3 bases are TGTGCCAGCAGCCAGGGACAGGGCGGCACCGGGGAGCTGTTTTTT.